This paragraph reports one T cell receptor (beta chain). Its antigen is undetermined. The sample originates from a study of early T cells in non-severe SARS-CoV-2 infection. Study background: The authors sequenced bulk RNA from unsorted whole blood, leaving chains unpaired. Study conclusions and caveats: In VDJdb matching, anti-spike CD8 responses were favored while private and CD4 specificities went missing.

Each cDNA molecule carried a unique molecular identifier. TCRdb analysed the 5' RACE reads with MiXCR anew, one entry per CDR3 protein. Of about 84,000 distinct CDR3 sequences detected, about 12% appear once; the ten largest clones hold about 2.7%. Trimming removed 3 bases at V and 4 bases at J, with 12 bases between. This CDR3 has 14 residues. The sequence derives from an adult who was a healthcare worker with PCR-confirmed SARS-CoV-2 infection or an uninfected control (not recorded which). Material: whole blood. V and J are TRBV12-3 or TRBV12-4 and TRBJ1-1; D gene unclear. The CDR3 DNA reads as TGTGCCAGCAGTTTGGGAGAGGAAGGCACTGAAGCTTTCTTT. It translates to CASSLGEEGTEAFF.